Presented here are 22 T cell receptor beta chains from one specimen sequenced in a study of blood T cell repertoires in COVID-19. Some clones are missing from TCRdb's copy, which holds only in-frame ones; the method was immunoSEQ multiplex PCR. The sample carries approximately 180,000 clones, around 80% recorded once. The sequenced sample was PBMCs or T cells enriched from blood (not recorded which). Receptors originate from a woman in her 50s with acute COVID-19.

The chain couples TRBV23-1 to TRBJ2-1; perhaps TRBD2 as D (6 bases). TRBV23-1 is known as an ORF, though its function is uncertain. With 11 bases removed from V and 3 bases from J, the gap between germline ends came to 14 bases. CDR3 length: 13 amino acids. The CDR3 DNA follows: TGCGCCTACCGCGGGGCCTACTACAATGAGCAGTTCTTC. This sequence encodes CAYRGAYYNEQFF.

The J gene is TRBJ1-1, the V gene TRBV4-1, with D possibly being TRBD1 (6 bases). The V end was cut by 4 bases, the J end by 0 bases, with 12 bases between. CDR3 length: 15 amino acids. Germline V CDR1 and CDR2: MGHRA, YSYEKL. The CDR3 loop reads CASSPGQQMNTEAFF. CDR3 DNA sequence: TGCGCCAGCAGCCCCGGACAGCAGATGAACACTGAAGCTTTCTTT.

This clone was detected only a few times. This chain's CDR3 is CSARVPETQYF. The CDR3 DNA reads TGCAGTGCTAGAGTTCCGGAGACCCAGTACTTC. The rearrangement joins TRBV20-1 to TRBJ2-5; D ambiguous. V shed 1 base and J shed 5 bases, with 5 bases lying between them. The germline gives CDR1 DFQATT, CDR2 SNEGSKA (reference sequence). This CDR3 region has 11 residues.

This clone was detected only a few times. Other DNA sequences in the same sample also yield this CDR3. The chain links TRBV28 to TRBJ1-2, with a weak D call TRBD1 (6 bases). The V and J ends lost 6 bases and 2 bases respectively, with 7 bases between them. CDR3 length equals 12 residues. CDR1 MDHEN and CDR2 SYDVKM come from the germline V gene. In DNA form, the CDR3 reads TGTGCCAGCAGGGACAGCAACTATGGCTACACCTTC. Translating it yields CASRDSNYGYTF.

This chain uses TRBV29-1 with TRBJ2-6, with D possibly matching TRBD1 (6 bases). There are 15 residues in the CDR3. V gave up 5 bases and J gave up 0 bases, with 11 bases separating them. Germline values: CDR1 SQVTM, CDR2 ANQGSEA. The CDR3 nucleotides are TGCAGCGTTCAGGGGTTTGCCTCTGGGGCCAACGTCCTGACTTTC. This gives the protein CSVQGFASGANVLTF.

The chain combines TRBV19 with TRBJ2-2; D perhaps matches TRBD1 (5 bases). The germline gives CDR1 LNHDA, CDR2 SQIVND (reference sequence). V was cut by 10 bases and J by 4 bases, with 16 bases left in between. The CDR3 has 14 amino acids. CDR3 sequence reads: CATREQGSTGELFF. The CDR3 DNA sequence: TGTGCCACCAGAGAGCAGGGTAGCACCGGGGAGCTGTTTTTT.

The chain recombines TRBV28 with TRBJ1-6; 8 nucleotides line up with TRBD1. V lost 4 bases and J lost 9; bases outside the gene matches: 14. The CDR3 spans 17 residues. CDR1 is MDHEN, CDR2 SYDVKM, per germline. The CDR3 sequence: CASSSTAGTGGSSPLHF. The CDR3 region has the DNA TGTGCCAGCAGTTCCACCGCTGGGACAGGAGGTTCTTCACCCCTCCACTTT.

The rearrangement links TRBV30 to TRBJ2-5; 12 bases are a match to TRBD2. This CDR3 is built from 14 residues. Germline values: CDR1 GTSNPN, CDR2 SVGIG (reference sequence). V shed 1 base, J shed 11 bases, and the junction held 8 bases outside the gene matches. CDR3 loop: CAWSEASGGGSQYF. CDR3 DNA sequence: TGTGCCTGGAGTGAGGCTAGCGGGGGGGGATCTCAGTACTTC.

The V call is TRBV7-2, the J call TRBJ1-2, with TRBD1 as a possible D gene (5 bases). Germline V lookup: CDR1 SGHTA, CDR2 FQGNSA. Trimming removed 5 bases at V and 6 bases at J, with 19 bases between. This CDR3 comprises 15 residues. DNA of the CDR3: TGTGCCAGCAGCCGTGTTGCAAGGGGAGGGGATGGCTACACCTTC. Its protein product is CASSRVARGGDGYTF.

The chain links TRBV4-1 to TRBJ1-1; D is possibly TRBD1 (6 bases). Germline V gene lookup returns CDR1 MGHRA and CDR2 YSYEKL. The CDR3 consists of 15 residues. V was clipped by 1 base and J by 3 bases, with 12 bases between them. The CDR3 DNA reads as TGCGCCAGCAGCCAAGGAGGGGGTTTGGACACTGAAGCTTTCTTT. Its translation is CASSQGGGLDTEAFF.

This chain uses TRBV5-1 with TRBJ1-4; 9 positions match TRBD1. The ends lost 6 bases at V and 6 bases at J; junction bases unmatched: 6. The CDR3 contains 14 residues. The V gene's germline CDR1 is SGHRS and CDR2 YFSETQ. CDR3 amino acids: CASTVRTGDEKLFF. CDR3 coding DNA: TGCGCCAGCACTGTCCGGACAGGGGATGAAAAACTGTTTTTT.

The V call is TRBV12-3 or TRBV12-4, the J call TRBJ1-2, with a weak D call TRBD1 (6 bases). Between the trimmed V and J ends, which lost 4 bases and 8 bases, there was a span of 14 bases. The CDR3 totals 13 residues. The CDR3 is CASSYREVGGYTF. Written as DNA, the CDR3 is TGTGCCAGCAGTTACAGGGAAGTTGGCGGCTACACCTTC.

The rearrangement uses TRBV18 and TRBJ2-7, with 12 bases that match TRBD1. The V segment lost 0 bases and the J segment 8 bases; nucleotides outside the gene matches: 14. Germline CDR1 KGHSH, CDR2 LQKENI. The CDR3 contains 18 residues. In DNA form, the CDR3 reads TGTGCCAGCTCACCACCGGGCAGCAGGGGACAGGGGGCGCAAAAGCAGTACGTC. It translates to CASSPPGSRGQGAQKQYV.

The V call is TRBV6-6, the J call TRBJ2-5, with 9 bases that match TRBD1. The V segment lost 5 bases and the J segment 2 bases; nucleotides outside the gene matches: 3. The germline gives CDR1 MNHNY, CDR2 SVGAGI (reference sequence). This CDR3 region has 14 residues. CDR3 sequence: CASSHRGRQETQYF. The CDR3 DNA reads as TGTGCCAGCAGTCACAGGGGGCGGCAAGAGACCCAGTACTTC.

This clone showed up just a few times. The chain uses TRBV3-1 (or the pseudogene TRBV3-2) and TRBJ1-5; 9 nucleotides agree with TRBD1. Losses at the gene ends were 2 bases for V and 12 bases for J; bases not matched to a gene: 11. The CDR3 sequence is 15 residues long. CDR1 is LGHDT, CDR2 YNNKEL, per germline (reference sequence). CDR3: CASSQTGQGGIHQHF. DNA for the CDR3: TGTGCCAGCAGCCAAACGGGACAGGGTGGAATCCACCAGCATTTT.

This clone came up once. The rearrangement links TRBV6-5 to TRBJ1-1; D ambiguous. The CDR3 is 14 amino acids. V was trimmed by 5 bases and J by 6 bases, leaving 16 bases between them. Germline V lookup: CDR1 MNHEY, CDR2 SVGAGI. CDR3 region: CASSKSPGSAEAFF. The CDR3 coding sequence is TGTGCCAGCAGTAAAAGTCCCGGGTCCGCTGAAGCTTTCTTT.

The chain employs TRBV29-1 and TRBJ2-1; 11 nucleotides agree with TRBD1. With 7 bases clipped from V and 6 bases from J, the junction kept 8 bases outside the gene matches. CDR3 size: 14 residues. Germline-derived CDR1 and CDR2 are SQVTM and ANQGSEA. The CDR3 coding sequence is TGCAGCGCTGCGCGCGGGACAGGGGGCAATGAGCAGTTCTTC. This codes for CSAARGTGGNEQFF.

This rearrangement joins TRBV11-2 to TRBJ1-2, with TRBD1 as a possible D gene (6 bases). The CDR3 spans 18 residues. V was clipped by 1 base and J by 0 bases, with 18 bases between them. Germline V gives CDR1 SGHAT, CDR2 FQNNGV. The CDR3: CASSLGGGQTASNYGYTF. The CDR3, as DNA: TGTGCCAGCAGCTTAGGGGGGGGACAAACCGCTTCTAACTATGGCTACACCTTC. The entire variable domain, with the rest obtained from reference TRBV11-2 and TRBJ1-2, is as follows: EAGVAQSPRYKIIEKRQSVAFWCNPISGHATLYWYQQILGQGPKLLIQFQNNGVVDDSQLPKDRFSAERLKGVDSTLKIQPAKLEDSAVYLCASSLGGGQTASNYGYTFGSGTRLTVV.

The rearrangement joins TRBV7-9 to TRBJ1-6, with D possibly TRBD1 on 6 matching bases. Germline V gene lookup returns CDR1 SEHNR and CDR2 FQNEAQ (reference sequence). Trimming took 5 bases from V and 9 from J, leaving 14 bases between them. This CDR3 has 14 amino acids. The CDR3 here is CASSLTGNASPLHF. CDR3 nucleotides: TGTGCCAGCAGCCTCACAGGGAATGCTTCACCCCTCCACTTT.

The chain combines TRBV28 with TRBJ1-1; 9 bases are a match to TRBD1. V was pared by 6 bases and J by 5 bases, with 7 bases of the junction left unmatched. CDR1 and CDR2 (germline): MDHEN, SYDVKM. CDR3 length equals 14 residues. The CDR3 nucleotides are TGTGCCAGCAGATCGGGACAGGGTTTTACTGAAGCTTTCTTT. Translation: CASRSGQGFTEAFF.

The CDR3, as DNA: TGTGCCAGCAGCCCCGGGTCCCCCTCGGATACGCAGTATTTT. This translates into CASSPGSPSDTQYF. J is TRBJ2-3 and V is TRBV11-3; no clear D. Per germline, CDR1 SGHNT and CDR2 YENEEA. With 5 bases removed from V and 6 bases from J, the gap between germline ends came to 15 bases. This CDR3 has 14 amino acids.

The chain uses TRBV30 and TRBJ1-5; D gene ambiguous. V lost 3 bases, J lost 4 bases, and 7 bases lay in between. CDR3 length: 12 amino acids. Germline-derived CDR1 and CDR2 are GTSNPN and SVGIG (reference sequence). CDR3 nucleotide sequence: TGTGCCTGGAGCGCGATTAATCAGCCCCAGCATTTT. Its protein is CAWSAINQPQHF.